These T cell receptor beta chains were read from a single sample in a study of cytomegalovirus exposure and HLA in healthy donors. Method: immunoSEQ multiplex PCR; TCRdb's copy keeps in-frame clones and lacks some. The sample shows about 50,000 clones, about four fifths of them seen only once. The sample consisted of PBMCs. All receptors derive from a boy aged 10-17 years in good health and CMV-seropositive. Both conserved end residues are part of each CDR3. D genes are given only for firm matches. Clone size, where shown, is once, few, many, or a class for clones that have expanded.

clone size	V gene	J gene	D gene	CDR3 DNA	CDR3 protein
NA	TRBV2	TRBJ1-1	NA	TGTGCCAGCACTCCACGGGTGAACACTGAAGCTTTCTTT	CASTPRVNTEAFF
NA	TRBV11-2	TRBJ2-5	NA	TGTGCCAGCCCAGTCCAAGAGACCCAGTACTTC	CASPVQETQYF
NA	TRBV5-6	TRBJ1-2	NA	TGTGCCAGCAGCTCCAGGGGTAGGAGGAACTATGGCTACACCTTC	CASSSRGRRNYGYTF
NA	TRBV18	TRBJ1-1	NA	TGTGCCAGCTCCATGGGTCTGCGGACTGAAGCTTTCTTT	CASSMGLRTEAFF
NA	TRBV10-1	TRBJ2-7	NA	TGCGCCAGCAGTGAGTCGAAACGGGACTACGAGCAGTACTTC	CASSESKRDYEQYF
NA	TRBV7-9	TRBJ2-1	NA	TGTGCCAGCAGCCCCGGGTTGCAAGAGCAGTTCTTC	CASSPGLQEQFF
NA	TRBV9	TRBJ1-1	NA	TGTGCCAGCAGCGTATACGGAGGGCGCGGGGAGGCTTTCTTT	CASSVYGGRGEAFF
NA	TRBV18	TRBJ1-1	NA	TGTGCCAGCTCACCAGGCAGCGGAGGAATGAACACTGAAGCTTTCTTT	CASSPGSGGMNTEAFF
NA	TRBV10-3	TRBJ1-1	TRBD1	TGTGCCACCGGACAGGGGAGGACTGAAGCTTTCTTT	CATGQGRTEAFF
NA	TRBV5-5	TRBJ2-1	NA	TGTGCCAGCAGCTTGGGCGGGATGGAGCAGTTCTTC	CASSLGGMEQFF
NA	TRBV19	TRBJ1-2	NA	TGTGCCAGTAGTAGGCTTCCACTCCAGGGGAGTGGAGATGGCTACACCTTC	CASSRLPLQGSGDGYTF
NA	TRBV19	TRBJ1-2	TRBD1	TGTGCCAGTAGTCCCCGGGGACAGGGCCGTGGCTACACCTTC	CASSPRGQGRGYTF
few	TRBV5-4	TRBJ1-2	NA	TGTGCCAGCAGCCCGCGGACACAGCCTAACTATGGCTACACCTTC	CASSPRTQPNYGYTF
NA	TRBV10-3	TRBJ2-1	TRBD2	TGTGCCATCAGCACTTCTGACGGGGGGGCTTGGAATGAGCAGTTCTTC	CAISTSDGGAWNEQFF
NA	TRBV7-2	TRBJ2-3	TRBD2	TGTGCCAGCAGCTTAGCGGGGGGGACAGATACGCAGTATTTT	CASSLAGGTDTQYF
NA	TRBV28	TRBJ1-2	TRBD1	TGTGCCATCAAGGGACAGGGGAAGTGGGGCTACACCTTC	CAIKGQGKWGYTF
NA	TRBV7-9	TRBJ2-1	TRBD2	TGTGCCAGCAGCTTAGTTTCTTCTAGCGGGGGGAACAATGAGCAGTTCTTC	CASSLVSSSGGNNEQFF
NA	TRBV5-6	TRBJ1-4	TRBD1	TGTGCCAGCAGGGGATCCAGGGGGCGGACTAATGAAAAACTGTTTTTT	CASRGSRGRTNEKLFF
NA	TRBV7-9	TRBJ2-2	NA	TGTGCCAGCAGCTTGCGCATAAACACCGGGGAGCTGTTTTTT	CASSLRINTGELFF
NA	TRBV4-1	TRBJ2-3	NA	TGCGCCAGCAGCCAAGAGAGCGACAGCACAGATACGCAGTATTTT	CASSQESDSTDTQYF
NA	TRBV11-3	TRBJ2-2	TRBD1	TGTGCCAGCAGCACTGAAACAGGGGACACCGGGGAGCTGTTTTTT	CASSTETGDTGELFF
NA	TRBV7-9	TRBJ1-1	NA	TGTGCCAGCAGGTTTCCGGGGGAGAACACTGAAGCTTTCTTT	CASRFPGENTEAFF
few	TRBV12-5	TRBJ1-5	NA	TGTGCTAGTGGTCGGGGGAATAGCAATCAGCCCCAGCATTTT	CASGRGNSNQPQHF
NA	TRBV6-5	TRBJ1-5	NA	TGTGCCAGCAGTTCCCCGAGTCAGCCCCAGCATTTT	CASSSPSQPQHF
once	TRBV4-1	TRBJ2-3	TRBD2	TGCGCCAGCAGCCAATCCTCCCTCGGGAGGTGGAGCACAGATACGCAGTATTTT	CASSQSSLGRWSTDTQYF
NA	TRBV6-5	TRBJ2-1	NA	TGTGCCAGCAGTTACGGCGGAGGAGATGAGCAGTTCTTC	CASSYGGGDEQFF
NA	TRBV5-6	TRBJ1-4	NA	TGTGCCAGCAGCTCGTACCAGGAAAAACTGTTTTTT	CASSSYQEKLFF
NA	TRBV6-1	TRBJ2-5	TRBD1	TGTGCCAGCAGTGACCGGGACAGGTCCCCCGGGGCCCAGTACTTC	CASSDRDRSPGAQYF
NA	TRBV4-2	TRBJ1-3	NA	TGTGCCAGCAGCTCGAGCCCAGGGGTCGGAAACACCATATATTTT	CASSSSPGVGNTIYF
few	TRBV20-1	TRBJ2-5	NA	TGCAGTGCTCGTATGGGAGAGCCCCAGTACTTC	CSARMGEPQYF
NA	TRBV9	TRBJ2-1	TRBD1	TGTGCCAGCAGCACGAAGCATTATGGGACAGGTTACTACAATGAGCAGTTCTTC	CASSTKHYGTGYYNEQFF
NA	TRBV6-5	TRBJ2-7	TRBD1	TGTGCCAGCATTCTCCGGACAGGGCCCTCCTACGAGCAGTACTTC	CASILRTGPSYEQYF
once	TRBV27	TRBJ2-7	NA	TGTGCCAGCAGCCACCGAGGGATATCCTACGAGCAGTACTTC	CASSHRGISYEQYF
NA	TRBV5-1	TRBJ2-2	TRBD2	TGCGCCAGCAGCTTGGGACTAGCGGGACCCCTGGGCGGGGAGCTGTTTTTT	CASSLGLAGPLGGELFF
few	TRBV5-5	TRBJ2-3	NA	TGTGCCAGCAGCCCAGCTGCAGGTGGTGGCCCCGGCACAGATACGCAGTATTTT	CASSPAAGGGPGTDTQYF
NA	TRBV5-4	TRBJ2-7	NA	TGTGCCAGCAGCTTGGGGCCCTTCGAGCAGTACTTC	CASSLGPFEQYF
NA	TRBV5-1	TRBJ1-6	NA	TGCGCCAGCAGCTTGGTAGGGGATTTAGCCATTTCACCCCTCCACTTT	CASSLVGDLAISPLHF
NA	TRBV6-4	TRBJ2-1	TRBD2	TGTGCCAGCAGTGTCCTAGCGGGGGCTTACAATGAGCAGTTCTTC	CASSVLAGAYNEQFF
NA	TRBV4-1	TRBJ2-1	TRBD2	TGCGCCAGCAGCCATATTAGCGGGAGTTACAATGAGCAGTTCTTC	CASSHISGSYNEQFF
NA	TRBV6-6	TRBJ1-5	TRBD1	TGTGCCAGCAACCCGGGCTACAGGGGTCAGCCCCAGCATTTT	CASNPGYRGQPQHF
NA	TRBV27	TRBJ1-1	NA	TGTGCCAGCAGAACGGGGACTGAAGCTTTCTTT	CASRTGTEAFF
NA	TRBV5-1	TRBJ2-3	NA	TGCGCCAGTGTACAGGGTGACGCCACAGATACGCAGTATTTT	CASVQGDATDTQYF
NA	TRBV6-1	TRBJ1-2	TRBD1	TGTGCCAGCAGTGATAGGACAGGGAATGGCTACACCTTC	CASSDRTGNGYTF
NA	TRBV9	TRBJ1-1	NA	TGTGCCAGCAGCGTAGTGGTATCGGGTGTGGATGAAGCTTTCTTT	CASSVVVSGVDEAFF
NA	TRBV27	TRBJ1-1	TRBD1	TGTGCCAGCAGTTTATCAATCGGGACAGTCAAAGCTTTCTTT	CASSLSIGTVKAFF
NA	TRBV6-5	TRBJ2-7	NA	TGTGCCAGCTTATCTCGACTGAATTCCTACGAGCAGTACTTC	CASLSRLNSYEQYF
NA	TRBV12-5	TRBJ1-3	TRBD1	TGTGCTAGTGGTTTGGTACGCCCTCAGGGGGCCTCTGGAAACACCATATATTTT	CASGLVRPQGASGNTIYF
NA	TRBV10-1	TRBJ2-3	TRBD2	TGCGCCAGCAGTAAACGCGCGGGGGGCACAGATACGCAGTATTTT	CASSKRAGGTDTQYF
NA	TRBV7-8	TRBJ2-7	TRBD1	TGTGCCAGCAGTTACAGGGGAACCTACGAGCAGTACTTC	CASSYRGTYEQYF
NA	TRBV18	TRBJ2-7	NA	TGTGCCAGCTCACCAAGGAGCTCCTACGAGCAGTACTTC	CASSPRSSYEQYF
few	TRBV5-1	TRBJ2-1	TRBD1	TGCGCCAGCAGCCTAGGACAGGGCGGTTTTTTTGAGCAGTTCTTC	CASSLGQGGFFEQFF
NA	TRBV7-9	TRBJ2-7	NA	TGTTCCAGCAGCGCGACAGGTCCCGAGCAGTACTTC	CSSSATGPEQYF
NA	TRBV5-1	TRBJ2-1	TRBD2	TGCGCCAGCAGCTTGGAGGCGGGGGGGGGTAATGAGCAGTTCTTC	CASSLEAGGGNEQFF
NA	TRBV7-9	TRBJ2-7	NA	TGTGCCAGCAGCCCCCTCTACGAGCAGTACTTC	CASSPLYEQYF